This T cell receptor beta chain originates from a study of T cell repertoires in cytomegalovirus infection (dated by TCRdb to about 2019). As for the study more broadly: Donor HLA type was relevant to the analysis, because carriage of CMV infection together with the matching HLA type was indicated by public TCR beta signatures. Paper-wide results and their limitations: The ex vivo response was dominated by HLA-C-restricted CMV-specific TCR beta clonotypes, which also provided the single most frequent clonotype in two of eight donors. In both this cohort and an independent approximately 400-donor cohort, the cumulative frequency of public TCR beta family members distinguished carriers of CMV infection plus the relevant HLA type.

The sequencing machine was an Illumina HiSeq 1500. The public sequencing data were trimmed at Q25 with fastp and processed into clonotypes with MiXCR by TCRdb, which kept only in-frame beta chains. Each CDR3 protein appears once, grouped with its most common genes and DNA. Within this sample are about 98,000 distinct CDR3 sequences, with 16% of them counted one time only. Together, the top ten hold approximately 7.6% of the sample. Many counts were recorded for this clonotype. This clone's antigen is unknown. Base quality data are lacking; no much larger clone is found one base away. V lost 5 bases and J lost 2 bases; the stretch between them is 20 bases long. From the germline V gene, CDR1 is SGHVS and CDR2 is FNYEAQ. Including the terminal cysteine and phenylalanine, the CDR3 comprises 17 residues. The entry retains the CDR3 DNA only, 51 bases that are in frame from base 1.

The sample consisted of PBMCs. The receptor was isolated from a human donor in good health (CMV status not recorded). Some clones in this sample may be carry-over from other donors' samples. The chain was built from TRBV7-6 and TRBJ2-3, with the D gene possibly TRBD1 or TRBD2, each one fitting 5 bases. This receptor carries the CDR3 CASSAFGAGPFTDTQYF. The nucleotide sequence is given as TGTGCCAGCAGCGCTTTCGGGGCAGGACCCTTCACAGATACGCAGTATTTT.